Below are 25 T cell receptor beta chains sequenced from a single sample in a study of T cell repertoires in cytomegalovirus infection. TCRdb itself ran the reads through MiXCR, one entry per CDR3 protein. The sample includes a few hundred thousand distinct CDR3 sequences, roughly 43% of them seen just once. No antigen is known for these receptors. Here the sequenced sample was cultured PBMCs, taken from culture after CMV antigen stimulation. These receptors all stem from a human donor in good health (CMV status not recorded). Some clones in this sample may be carry-over from other donors' samples.

Only one count was recorded for this clonotype. This chain links TRBV6-2 or TRBV6-3 with TRBJ2-5; the D is unclear. With 5 bases removed from V and 1 base from J, the gap between germline ends came to 11 bases. CDR1 is MNHEY and CDR2 is SVGEGT in the germline V gene. The CDR3 spans 14 residues. In DNA, the CDR3 is TGTGCCAGCAGTGAATTCGGCCCCCAAGAGACCCAGTACTTC. It is translated as CASSEFGPQETQYF.

The chain recombines TRBV2 with TRBJ2-1; tentative D call: TRBD2 (5 bases). V was cut by 5 bases and J by 7 bases, with 12 bases left in between. Germline values: CDR1 SNHLY, CDR2 FYNNEI. The CDR3 extends over 13 amino acids. The CDR3 reads CASSPASFNEQFF. The CDR3 DNA sequence: TGTGCCAGCAGTCCGGCTAGCTTTAATGAGCAGTTCTTC.

On this clonotype: The junction shows a germline mismatch at one end, possibly a read error. The CDR3: CPTSDPGGLANEQFF. The CDR3 region has the DNA TGTCCCACCAGTGATCCCGGTGGCCTAGCTAATGAGCAGTTCTTC. This chain uses TRBV24-1 with TRBJ2-1, with a tentative D call TRBD2 (5 bases). This CDR3 is built from 15 residues. The germline V gene encodes CDR1 KGHDR and CDR2 SFDVKD.

This chain joins TRBV6-5 and TRBJ1-2, with TRBD1 as a possible D gene (5 bases). This CDR3 region has 15 residues. V was trimmed by 0 bases and J by 4 bases, leaving 12 bases between them. Germline V gene sequence: CDR1 MNHEY, CDR2 SVGAGI. CDR3 in DNA: TGTGCCAGCAGTTACTCGGGGGAGTGGGGCTATGGCTACACCTTC. It codes for CASSYSGEWGYGYTF.

The chain has TRBV25-1 and TRBJ2-1; D is tentatively TRBD1 or TRBD2 (6 bases each). Germline CDR1 MGHDK, CDR2 SYGVNS. CDR3 size: 13 residues. Trimming pared 2 bases from V and 5 bases from J, leaving 7 bases between. The CDR3 region is CASSERGDNEQFF. DNA of the CDR3: TGTGCCAGCAGTGAAAGGGGGGACAATGAGCAGTTCTTC.

This clonotype was seen only once. The V and J genes are TRBV19 and TRBJ2-5; no reliable D call. This CDR3 has 9 amino acids. The V and J ends lost 10 bases and 9 bases respectively, with 9 bases between them. Per the germline V gene, CDR1 is LNHDA and CDR2 is SQIVND (reference sequence). The CDR3 sequence is CATPDAQYF. DNA for the CDR3: TGTGCCACTCCAGACGCCCAGTACTTC.

J is TRBJ2-5 and V is TRBV2; either TRBD1 or TRBD2 may supply D (5 bases each). Deletions cut 6 bases from V and 1 base from J, with 12 bases between. Looked up from germline, CDR1 is SNHLY and CDR2 is FYNNEI. This CDR3 region has 14 residues. CDR3 DNA: TGTGCCAGCAGGATGGGACCGACCCAAGAGACCCAGTACTTC. The encoded protein is CASRMGPTQETQYF.

This clonotype was counted between two and nine times. This chain links TRBV6-5 with TRBJ2-1; D could derive from TRBD1 or TRBD2 (5 bases each). Germline V gene data show CDR1 as MNHEY and CDR2 as SVGAGI. The CDR3 totals 14 residues. Deletions cut 4 bases from V and 8 bases from J, with 15 bases between. CDR3 DNA sequence: TGTGCCAGCAGTTGGGGGATCGGGGTAGATGAGCAGTTCTTC. Residues: CASSWGIGVDEQFF.

The gene calls are TRBV7-9 and TRBJ2-5, with D possibly matching TRBD1 (5 bases). V lost 1 base to trimming and J lost 3 bases, with 12 bases between them. In germline, CDR1 is SEHNR, CDR2 FQNEAQ (reference sequence). This CDR3 is 15 amino acids long. CDR3 in DNA: TGTGCCAGCAGCTTAGTGGCAGGACAAAAAGAGACCCAGTACTTC. This translates into CASSLVAGQKETQYF.

This clonotype was seen only a few times. This chain connects TRBV5-1 to TRBJ1-2; D remains unclear. The CDR3 length is 12 residues. Germline CDR1 SGHRS, CDR2 YFSETQ. Trimming took off 4 bases at V and 3 bases at J, with 7 bases between the two ends. Written as DNA, the CDR3 is TGCGCCAGCAGCCAGACGGACTATGGCTACACCTTC. Translating gives CASSQTDYGYTF.

This chain links TRBV20-1 with TRBJ1-5, with TRBD1 as a possible D gene (6 bases). The length of the CDR3 is 14 residues. Trimming left V 3 bases short and J 4 bases short, with 13 bases between. Germline CDR1 is DFQATT and CDR2 is SNEGSKA (reference sequence). The CDR3 loop reads CSASFRGRNQPQHF. The CDR3, as DNA: TGCAGTGCTAGTTTCCGGGGGCGAAATCAGCCCCAGCATTTT.

The genes are TRBV23-1 and TRBJ2-7, with D tentatively TRBD1 (6 bases). TRBV23-1 is flagged as an ORF with uncertain function. The germline V and J ends were trimmed by 0 bases and 3 bases, with 33 bases remaining between them. CDR3 length: 22 residues. The CDR3 region is CASSQSRLIGTGHYNENYEQYF. Here the CDR3 DNA reads TGCGCCAGCAGTCAATCTAGGTTAATTGGGACGGGACACTACAACGAAAACTACGAGCAGTACTTC.

This clonotype has ten or more counts. The chain has TRBV7-2 and TRBJ2-2; TRBD2 matches 7 bases. CDR1 and CDR2 (germline): SGHTA, FQGNSA. The CDR3 is 15 residues long. V dropped 3 bases and J dropped 8; count of bases not matched to a gene: 9. The DNA for the CDR3 is TGTGCCAGCAGCTTTTGGCGGGGGAGTCCGGGGGAGCTGTTTTTT. Its protein is CASSFWRGSPGELFF.

The chain uses TRBV11-2 and TRBJ2-7; the match to TRBD2 covers 8 bases. Germline V gene data show CDR1 as SGHAT and CDR2 as FQNNGV. V trimming: 3 bases; J trimming: 2 bases; junction bases outside the gene matches: 6. The CDR3 covers 15 residues. CDR3 region: CASSFGAGRAYEQYF. The CDR3 DNA is TGTGCCAGCAGCTTTGGAGCCGGGAGGGCCTACGAGCAGTACTTC.

The rearrangement joins TRBV7-2 to TRBJ1-2, with D unresolved. V was pared by 3 bases and J by 8 bases, with 10 bases between. This CDR3 contains 12 residues. Per germline, CDR1 SGHTA and CDR2 FQGNSA. The CDR3 DNA reads as TGTGCCAGCAGCTTCGGAACCTACGGCTACACCTTC. Translated, it gives CASSFGTYGYTF.

CDR3 residues: CASSSVRGYPSPQHF. CDR3 in DNA: TGTGCCAGCAGCTCAGTGAGGGGCTACCCCTCACCCCAGCATTTT. V is TRBV11-2 and J is TRBJ1-5; D possibly corresponds to TRBD1 (5 bases). The ends were cut back, 4 bases at V and 10 bases at J, with 20 bases in the middle. The CDR3 contains 15 residues. Germline CDR1 reads SGHAT; CDR2 reads FQNNGV.

The CDR3 reads CASSLASSGSREQFF. DNA for the CDR3: TGTGCCAGCAGCTTGGCGTCTAGCGGGAGTCGCGAGCAGTTCTTC. The V gene is TRBV5-4, the J gene TRBJ2-1; 10 bases are shared with TRBD2. Losses at the gene ends were 0 bases for V and 10 bases for J; bases not matched to a gene: 7. In germline, CDR1 is SGHNT, CDR2 YYREEE (reference sequence). The CDR3 is 15 residues long. Full variable domain (outside the CDR3, taken from reference TRBV5-4 and TRBJ2-1): ETGVTQSPTHLIKTRGQQVTLRCSSQSGHNTVSWYQQALGQGPQFIFQYYREEENGRGNFPPRFSGLQFPNYSSELNVNALELDDSALYLCASSLASSGSREQFFGPGTRLTVL.

This clonotype has just a few counts. The V call is TRBV7-2, the J call TRBJ2-7; D not certain. Germline V CDR1 and CDR2: SGHTA, FQGNSA. The CDR3 has 11 residues. Trimming stripped 5 bases from V and 5 bases from J, with 7 bases between. CDR3 nucleotide sequence: TGTGCCAGCAGCATCTACCACGAGCAGTACTTC. Translation gives CASSIYHEQYF.

This clonotype was counted a few times. V and J are TRBV7-2 and TRBJ1-5; D ambiguous. CDR1 is SGHTA, CDR2 FQGNSA, per germline. The CDR3 runs to 14 residues. Trimming pared 5 bases from V and 7 bases from J, leaving 15 bases between. CDR3 DNA sequence: TGTGCCAGCAGCCCACCCTCGGTGGGGCAGCCCCAGCATTTT. This gives the protein CASSPPSVGQPQHF. Together with reference TRBV7-2 and TRBJ1-5, the CDR3 gives the full variable domain: GAGVSQSPSNKVTEKGKDVELRCDPISGHTALYWYRQSLGQGLEFLIYFQGNSAPDKSGLPSDRFSAERTGGSVSTLTIQRTQQEDSAVYLCASSPPSVGQPQHFGDGTRLSIL.

The chain is built from TRBV28 and TRBJ1-2; D uncertain. V lost 7 bases, J lost 1 base, and 10 bases lay in between. Germline V gene data show CDR1 as MDHEN and CDR2 as SYDVKM. This CDR3 spans 13 amino acids. CDR3 loop: CASKKVFNYGYTF. Here the CDR3 DNA reads TGTGCCAGCAAGAAGGTCTTTAACTATGGCTACACCTTC.

This clonotype was seen only once. This rearrangement joins TRBV19 to TRBJ1-5, with D possibly matching TRBD1 (5 bases). The germline V gene has CDR1 LNHDA and CDR2 SQIVND (reference sequence). The CDR3 totals 13 residues. V lost 2 bases and J 7 bases, leaving 9 bases between the germline ends. This CDR3 is CASSIMGRQPQHF. The CDR3 bases are TGTGCCAGTAGTATAATGGGGCGGCAGCCCCAGCATTTT.

This clonotype has more than one count but fewer than ten. The V call is TRBV7-2, the J call TRBJ2-7, with D perhaps matching TRBD2 (6 bases). The V and J ends lost 3 bases and 2 bases respectively, with 11 bases between them. The CDR3 consists of 14 residues. The germline CDR1 and CDR2 sequences are SGHTA and FQGNSA. The CDR3 reads CASSFTGATYEQYF. The CDR3 DNA follows: TGTGCCAGCAGCTTTACGGGAGCTACCTACGAGCAGTACTTC.

This clonotype was counted between two and nine times. V and J are TRBV7-6 and TRBJ1-3; D may be TRBD1 (6 bases). Trimming shortened V by 4 bases and J by 0 bases, and 10 bases separated the two germline ends. The CDR3 contains 15 residues. Germline V gives CDR1 SGHVS, CDR2 FNYEAQ. The CDR3 sequence is CASSSGQRSGNTIYF. The CDR3 nucleotides read TGTGCCAGCAGCTCCGGACAGCGCTCTGGAAACACCATATATTTT.

This clonotype was recorded a few times. CDR3 region: CASSPRMTQYF. For the CDR3, the DNA is TGTGCCAGCAGCCCGCGAATGACCCAGTACTTC. The genes are TRBV7-6 and TRBJ2-5; D not resolved. Between the trimmed V and J ends, which lost 5 bases and 7 bases, there was a span of 8 bases. Germline V gene sequence: CDR1 SGHVS, CDR2 FNYEAQ. The CDR3 has 11 amino acids.

The V gene is TRBV4-2, the J gene TRBJ2-7; TRBD1 might be the D (6 bases). The CDR3 loop spans 13 amino acids. Between the trimmed V and J ends, which lost 0 bases and 7 bases, there was a span of 10 bases. In germline, CDR1 is LGHNA, CDR2 YNFKEQ. Written as DNA, the CDR3 is TGTGCCAGCAGCCAAGACAGGGGTTGGGAGCAGTACTTC. Translation: CASSQDRGWEQYF.